This T cell receptor beta chain was sequenced in a study of OX40 agonist ivuxolimab in advanced cancers. Study-wide background: Patients assigned to dose escalation were diagnosed with hepatocellular carcinoma, melanoma, renal cell or head and neck cancer.

Method: immunoSEQ multiplex PCR; TCRdb's copy keeps in-frame clones and lacks some. Here the sample spans some 70,000 clones, 88% being singletons. The receptor comes from an adult with an advanced solid tumor such as melanoma, head and neck, liver or kidney cancer. The sequencing used CD4+ or CD8+ T cells sorted from blood, collected in a trial of the OX40 agonist ivuxolimab.

The CDR3 region is CASSLYGRGSNYGYTF. Written as DNA, the CDR3 is TGTGCCAGCAGTTTATACGGCAGGGGGTCCAACTATGGCTACACCTTC. The chain employs TRBV28 and TRBJ1-2, with 7 positions matching TRBD1. Germline V gene lookup returns CDR1 MDHEN and CDR2 SYDVKM. The ends lost 1 base at V and 2 bases at J; junction bases unmatched: 7. CDR3 length: 16 amino acids.